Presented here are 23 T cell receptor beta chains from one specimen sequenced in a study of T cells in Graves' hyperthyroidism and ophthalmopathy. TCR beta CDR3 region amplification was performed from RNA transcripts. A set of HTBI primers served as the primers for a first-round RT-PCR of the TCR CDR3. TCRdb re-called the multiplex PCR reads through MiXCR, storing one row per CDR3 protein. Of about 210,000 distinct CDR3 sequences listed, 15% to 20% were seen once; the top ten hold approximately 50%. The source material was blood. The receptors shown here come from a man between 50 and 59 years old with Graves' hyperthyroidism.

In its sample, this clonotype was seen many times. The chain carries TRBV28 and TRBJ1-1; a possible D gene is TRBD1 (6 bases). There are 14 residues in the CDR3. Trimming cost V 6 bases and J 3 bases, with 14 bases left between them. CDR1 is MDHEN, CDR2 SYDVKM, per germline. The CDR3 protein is CASSPDRLDTEAFF. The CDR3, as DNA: TGTGCCAGCAGCCCAGACAGGTTAGACACTGAAGCTTTCTTT.

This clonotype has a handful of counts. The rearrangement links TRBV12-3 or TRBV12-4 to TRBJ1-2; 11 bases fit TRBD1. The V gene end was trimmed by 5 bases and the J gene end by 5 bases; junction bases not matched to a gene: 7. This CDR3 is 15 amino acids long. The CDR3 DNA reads TGTGCCAGCAGTATTGCGGGACAGGGGGTTTATGGCTACACCTTC. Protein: CASSIAGQGVYGYTF.

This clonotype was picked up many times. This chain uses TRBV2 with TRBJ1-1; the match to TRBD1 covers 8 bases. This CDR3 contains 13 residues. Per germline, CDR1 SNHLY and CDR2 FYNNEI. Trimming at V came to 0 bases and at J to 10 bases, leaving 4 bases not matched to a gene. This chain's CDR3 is CASSEAQGARAFF. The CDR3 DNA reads TGTGCCAGCAGTGAAGCGCAGGGGGCCAGAGCTTTCTTT.

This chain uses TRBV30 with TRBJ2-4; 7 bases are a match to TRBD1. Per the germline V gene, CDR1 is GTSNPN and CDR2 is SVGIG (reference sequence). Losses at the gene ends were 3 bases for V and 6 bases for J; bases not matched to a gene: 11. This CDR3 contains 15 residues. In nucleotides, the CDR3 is TGTGCCTGGAGCGGACTCTACAGGGGCCGAAACATTCAGTACTTC. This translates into CAWSGLYRGRNIQYF.

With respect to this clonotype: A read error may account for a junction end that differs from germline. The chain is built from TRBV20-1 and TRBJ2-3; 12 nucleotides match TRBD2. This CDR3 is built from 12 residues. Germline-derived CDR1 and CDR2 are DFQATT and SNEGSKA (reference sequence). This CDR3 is CSTSGRTDTQYF. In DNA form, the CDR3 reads TGCAGTACTAGCGGGAGGACAGATACGCAGTATTTT.

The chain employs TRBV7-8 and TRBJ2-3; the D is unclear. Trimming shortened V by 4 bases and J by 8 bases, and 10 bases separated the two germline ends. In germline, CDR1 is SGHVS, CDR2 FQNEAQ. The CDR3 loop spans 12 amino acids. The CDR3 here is CASSSNYGTQYF. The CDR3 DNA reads TGTGCCAGCAGCTCAAACTATGGTACGCAGTATTTT.

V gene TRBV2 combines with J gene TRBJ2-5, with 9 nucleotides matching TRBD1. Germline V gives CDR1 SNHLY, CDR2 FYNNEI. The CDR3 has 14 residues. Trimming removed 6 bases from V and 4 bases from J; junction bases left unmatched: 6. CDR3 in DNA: TGTGCCAGCAGGGATAGGACAGGGGTAGAGACCCAGTACTTC. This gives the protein CASRDRTGVETQYF.

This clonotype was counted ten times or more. In DNA form, the CDR3 reads TGTGCCAGCAGTTCCCTAGCGGGAGAGGCAGATACGCAGTATTTT. It specifies CASSSLAGEADTQYF. V is TRBV6-1 and J is TRBJ2-3, with 10 bases lining up with TRBD2. The V gene end was trimmed by 5 bases and the J gene end by 4 bases; junction bases not matched to a gene: 6. The germline gives CDR1 MNHNS, CDR2 SASEGT. This CDR3 has 15 amino acids.

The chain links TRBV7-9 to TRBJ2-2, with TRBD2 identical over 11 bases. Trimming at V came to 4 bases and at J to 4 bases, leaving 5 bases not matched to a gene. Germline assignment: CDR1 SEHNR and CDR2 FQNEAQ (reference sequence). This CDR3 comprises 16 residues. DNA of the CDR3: TGTGCCAGCAGCTCCCGACTAGCGGGAAGCACCGGGGAGCTGTTTTTT. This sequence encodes CASSSRLAGSTGELFF.

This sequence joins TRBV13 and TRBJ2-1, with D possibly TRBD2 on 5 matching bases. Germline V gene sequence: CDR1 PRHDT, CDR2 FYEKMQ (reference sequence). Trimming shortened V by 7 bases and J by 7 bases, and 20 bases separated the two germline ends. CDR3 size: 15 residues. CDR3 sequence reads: CASTSVASLYNEQFF. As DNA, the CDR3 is TGTGCCAGCACCTCGGTAGCGAGCCTATATAATGAGCAGTTCTTC. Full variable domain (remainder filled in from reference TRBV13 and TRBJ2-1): AAGVIQSPRHLIKEKRETATLKCYPIPRHDTVYWYQQGPGQDPQFLISFYEKMQSDKGSIPDRFSAQQFSDYHSELNMSSLELGDSALYFCASTSVASLYNEQFFGPGTRLTVL.

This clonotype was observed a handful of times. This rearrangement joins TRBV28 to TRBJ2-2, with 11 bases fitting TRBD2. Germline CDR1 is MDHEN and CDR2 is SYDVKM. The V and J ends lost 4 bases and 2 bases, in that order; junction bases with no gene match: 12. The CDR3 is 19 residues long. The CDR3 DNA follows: TGTGCCAGCAGTTCGAAATTCATAGCGGGAGGGCCCAACACCGGGGAGCTGTTTTTT. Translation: CASSSKFIAGGPNTGELFF.

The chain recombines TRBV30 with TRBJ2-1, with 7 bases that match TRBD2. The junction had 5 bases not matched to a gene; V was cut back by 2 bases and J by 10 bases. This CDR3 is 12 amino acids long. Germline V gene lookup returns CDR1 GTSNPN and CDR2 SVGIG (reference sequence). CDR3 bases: TGTGCCTGGAGTTCCGGGGGAGGGGAGCAGTTCTTC. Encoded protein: CAWSSGGGEQFF.

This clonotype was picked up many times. DNA of the CDR3: TGCAGTGCGCCCGACAGAACTAACTATGGCTACACCTTC. Residues: CSAPDRTNYGYTF. This chain uses TRBV20-1 with TRBJ1-2, with TRBD1 as a possible D gene (5 bases). From germline, CDR1 is DFQATT and CDR2 SNEGSKA (reference sequence). This CDR3 contains 13 residues. V lost 6 bases, J lost 0 bases, and 11 bases lay in between.

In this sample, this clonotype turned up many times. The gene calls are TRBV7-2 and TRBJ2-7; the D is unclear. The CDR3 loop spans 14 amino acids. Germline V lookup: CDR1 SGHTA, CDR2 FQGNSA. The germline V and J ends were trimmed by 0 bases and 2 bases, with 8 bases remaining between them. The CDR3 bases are TGTGCCAGCAGCTTAGCTAGCAGTACCTACGAGCAGTACTTC. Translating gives CASSLASSTYEQYF.

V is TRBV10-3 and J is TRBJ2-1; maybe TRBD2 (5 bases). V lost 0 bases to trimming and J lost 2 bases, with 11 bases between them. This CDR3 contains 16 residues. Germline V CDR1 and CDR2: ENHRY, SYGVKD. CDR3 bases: TGTGCCATCAGTGAGTCTGTGGGAGTCCCCTACAATGAGCAGTTCTTC. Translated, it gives CAISESVGVPYNEQFF.

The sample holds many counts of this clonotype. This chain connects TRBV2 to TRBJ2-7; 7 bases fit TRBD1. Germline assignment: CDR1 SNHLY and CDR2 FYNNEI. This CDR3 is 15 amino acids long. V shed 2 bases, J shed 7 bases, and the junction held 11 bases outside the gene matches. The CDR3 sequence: CASSERGQTPLEQYF. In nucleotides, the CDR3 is TGTGCCAGCAGTGAACGGGGACAGACCCCTCTGGAGCAGTACTTC.

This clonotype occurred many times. CDR3 sequence (DNA): TGTGCCAGCTCACTTGGACAGGACGCTGAAGCTTTCTTT. Its protein product is CASSLGQDAEAFF. The J gene is TRBJ1-1, the V gene TRBV18, with 7 bases matching TRBD1. Germline V gene data show CDR1 as KGHSH and CDR2 as LQKENI. V lost 4 bases and J lost 6; bases outside the gene matches: 5. This CDR3 has 13 amino acids.

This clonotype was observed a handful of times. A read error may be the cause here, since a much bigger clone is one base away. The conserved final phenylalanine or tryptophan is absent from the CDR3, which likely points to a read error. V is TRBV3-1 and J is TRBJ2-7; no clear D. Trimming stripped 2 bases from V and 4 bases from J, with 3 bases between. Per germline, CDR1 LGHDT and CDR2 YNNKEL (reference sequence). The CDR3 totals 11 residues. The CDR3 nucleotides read TGTGCCAGCAGCCAAAAGTACGAGCAGTACCTC. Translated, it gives CASSQKYEQYL.

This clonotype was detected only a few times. Written as DNA, the CDR3 is TGCGCCAGCAGCCAAGAAAGGAGGTGGGGCACAGATACGCAGTATTTT. This gives the protein CASSQERRWGTDTQYF. The chain links TRBV4-1 to TRBJ2-3; the D gene is possibly TRBD2 (5 bases). The ends were cut back, 0 bases at V and 1 base at J, with 11 bases in the middle. The CDR3 runs to 16 residues. In germline, CDR1 is MGHRA, CDR2 YSYEKL.

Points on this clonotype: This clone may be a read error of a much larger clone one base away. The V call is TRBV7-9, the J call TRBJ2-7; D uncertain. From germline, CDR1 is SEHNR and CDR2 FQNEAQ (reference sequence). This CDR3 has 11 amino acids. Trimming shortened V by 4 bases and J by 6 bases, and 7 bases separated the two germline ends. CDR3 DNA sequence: TGTGCCAGCAGCTGGGCCTGCGAGCAGTACTTC. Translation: CASSWACEQYF.

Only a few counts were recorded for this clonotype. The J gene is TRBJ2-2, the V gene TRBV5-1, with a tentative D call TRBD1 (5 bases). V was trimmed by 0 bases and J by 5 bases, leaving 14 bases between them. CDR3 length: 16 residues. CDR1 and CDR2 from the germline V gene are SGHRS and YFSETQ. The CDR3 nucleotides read TGCGCCAGCAGCTTGGTTGAGGCAGGGCCGACCGGGGAGCTGTTTTTT. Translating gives CASSLVEAGPTGELFF.

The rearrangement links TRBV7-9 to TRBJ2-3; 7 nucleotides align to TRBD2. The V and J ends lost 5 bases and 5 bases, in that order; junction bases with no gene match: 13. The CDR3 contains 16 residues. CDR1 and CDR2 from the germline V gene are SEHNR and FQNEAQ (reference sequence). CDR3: CASSPPSGPRGDTQYF. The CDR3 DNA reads TGTGCCAGCAGCCCCCCTAGCGGTCCCCGGGGAGATACGCAGTATTTT.

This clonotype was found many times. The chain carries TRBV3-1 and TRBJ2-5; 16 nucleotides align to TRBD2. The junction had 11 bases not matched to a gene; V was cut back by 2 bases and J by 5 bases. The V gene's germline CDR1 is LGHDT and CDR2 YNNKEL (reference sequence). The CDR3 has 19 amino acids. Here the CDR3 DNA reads TGTGCCAGCAGCCAACTGAACCCGGGACTAGCGGGAGGGGATGAGACCCAGTACTTC. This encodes CASSQLNPGLAGGDETQYF.